The rows below give T cell receptor beta chains drawn from one sample of a study of molecular identifiers for immune sequencing clone quantification. Via MiXCR, TCRdb re-called the PCR reads, giving one row per CDR3 protein. The sample gives about 640,000 distinct CDR3 sequences, just under 20% of which show up once; approximately 0.9% is in the top ten. The sample comprised naive CD8+ T cells from blood, with Jurkat cell RNA spiked in. The receptors here all came from a human donor in good health. Some libraries in this study had Jurkat cell RNA spiked in. CDR3s include the opening cysteine and the closing phenylalanine or tryptophan. A D gene is named only where the DNA matches it firmly. Clone size is not always given. Where it is, it says once, few, many or a class for expanded clones.

J,D,V,size,length,DNA,CDR3
TRBJ1-3,.,TRBV4-3,.,15,TGCGCCAGCAGCCAAGACACTGGCCCGGGAAACACCATATATTTT,CASSQDTGPGNTIYF
TRBJ1-1,.,TRBV7-6,many,14,TGTGCCAGCAGCTTAGCCCGGATGAACACTGAAGCTTTCTTT,CASSLARMNTEAFF
TRBJ2-5,TRBD1,TRBV7-2,many,16,TGTGCCAGCAGCTTGCCGGGACAGGGAGTCGGAGAGACCCAGTACTTC,CASSLPGQGVGETQYF
TRBJ2-7,TRBD1,TRBV28,.,14,TGTGCCAGCACCATAACACAGGGGGCGTACGAGCAGTACTTC,CASTITQGAYEQYF
TRBJ1-1,TRBD1,TRBV25-1,.,17,TGTGCCAGCAGTACCGTGGGACAGGAGGCGTCGGACACTGAAGCTTTCTTT,CASSTVGQEASDTEAFF
TRBJ2-3,.,TRBV12-5,many,15,TGTGCTAGTGGGACGGACTTCCCTAGCACAGATACGCAGTATTTT,CASGTDFPSTDTQYF
TRBJ2-5,TRBD2,TRBV14,few,21,TGTGCCAGCAGCCAAGATCTGCCCAGCGGGAGTTTAGGGGCGAACCAAGAGACCCAGTACTTC,CASSQDLPSGSLGANQETQYF
TRBJ1-1,TRBD1,TRBV6-2/TRBV6-3,many,15,TGTGCCAGCACTCATTCCGGGACAGGGTACACTGAAGCTTTCTTT,CASTHSGTGYTEAFF
TRBJ2-1,TRBD2,TRBV29-1,.,14,TGCAGCGTAATTCTAGCGGGAGGGGGAAATGAGCAGTTCTTC,CSVILAGGGNEQFF
TRBJ2-3,TRBD2,TRBV5-1,.,18,TGCGCCAGCAGCTTGGTCGGGACTACACTTTGGAGCACAGATACGCAGTATTTT,CASSLVGTTLWSTDTQYF
TRBJ2-2,TRBD2,TRBV19,many,13,TGTGCCAGCAGCATACTAGCGACCGGGGAGCTGTTTTTT,CASSILATGELFF
TRBJ2-7,TRBD2,TRBV20-1,many,17,TGCAGTGCTAGAGATGCCCTAGCGGGAGTGAATCCCTACGAGCAGTACTTC,CSARDALAGVNPYEQYF
TRBJ1-2,.,TRBV5-1,.,14,TGCGCCAGCAGCTTGGAGGGTGGAAAGTATGGCTACACCTTC,CASSLEGGKYGYTF
TRBJ2-1,.,TRBV19,many,13,TGTGCCTCGGGGTCTAGATCCTACAATGAGCAGTTCTTC,CASGSRSYNEQFF
TRBJ2-1,TRBD2,TRBV6-1,.,18,TGTGCCAGCAGTGAAATGTCCCTACCAGCGGGATCTCTCTATGAGCAGTTCTTC,CASSEMSLPAGSLYEQFF
TRBJ2-5,TRBD2,TRBV13,many,16,TGTGCCAGCAGCTTAGGACTAGCGGGAGATCGAGAGACCCAGTACTTC,CASSLGLAGDRETQYF
TRBJ2-7,.,TRBV9,few,15,TGTGCCAGCAGCCCCTCAGATCGGACTTCCTACGAGCAGTACTTC,CASSPSDRTSYEQYF
TRBJ1-1,TRBD1,TRBV19,few,12,TGTGCCAGTAGGCCTGGGGACAGTGAAGCTTTCTTT,CASRPGDSEAFF
TRBJ1-1,.,TRBV27,.,14,TGTGCCAGCAGTTTATTTTGGAAGAACACTGAAGCTTTCTTT,CASSLFWKNTEAFF
TRBJ2-7,TRBD2,TRBV6-2/TRBV6-3,many,15,TGTGCCAGCAGTTACGGGACTAGCGGGGGTTTTGAGCAGTACTTC,CASSYGTSGGFEQYF
TRBJ1-4,.,TRBV20-1,.,15,TGCAGTGCTAGAGATCATCAGGGGCAGGATGAAAAACTGTTTTTT,CSARDHQGQDEKLFF
TRBJ2-7,TRBD2,TRBV20-1,many,11,TGCAGTGCTCCTAGCGGCTACGAGCAGTACTTC,CSAPSGYEQYF
TRBJ1-1,.,TRBV7-3,many,13,TGTGCCAGCAGCTTTGACGTGAACACTGAAGCTTTCTTT,CASSFDVNTEAFF
TRBJ1-1,.,TRBV6-1,few,14,TGTGCCAGCAGTGAATGGGTGGGCGCGACTGAAGCTTTCTTT,CASSEWVGATEAFF
TRBJ2-7,.,TRBV29-1,.,13,TGCTGCGCCAGGGTGGGCAGCTCCTACGAGCAGTACTTC,CCARVGSSYEQYF
TRBJ2-2,.,TRBV9,.,12,TGTGCCAGCAGCTTAGACAGCTTGGAGCTGTTTTTT,CASSLDSLELFF
TRBJ2-7,.,TRBV27,few,13,TGTGCCAGCAGCCCCGTTTGGGGGAACGAGCAGTACTTC,CASSPVWGNEQYF
TRBJ2-7,.,TRBV6-1,few,11,TGTGCCAGCTACAGGGGAGGCGAGCAGTACTTC,CASYRGGEQYF
TRBJ1-2,.,TRBV3-1,many,18,TGTGCCAGCAGCCAAGATTGGATAGAGGCCGACCCCCTCCATGGCTACACCTTC,CASSQDWIEADPLHGYTF
TRBJ1-1,.,TRBV5-5,many,13,TGTGCCAGCAGCTTGGATGTCAGCACTGAAGCTTTCTTT,CASSLDVSTEAFF
TRBJ2-6,.,TRBV20-1,many,14,TGCAGTGCTAGAGTCCTGGGAGGGGCCAACGTCCTGACTTTC,CSARVLGGANVLTF
TRBJ1-4,.,TRBV6-1,many,16,TGTGCCAGCAGTGATTTTACGATTGCAACTAATGAAAAACTGTTTTTT,CASSDFTIATNEKLFF
TRBJ2-5,.,TRBV7-2,many,15,TGTGCCAGCAGGCTTTCCCTAGCGTCCCAAGAGACCCAGTACTTC,CASRLSLASQETQYF
TRBJ2-1,TRBD2,TRBV20-1,many,14,TGCAGTGCTAGATGGCTAGCGGGGGACAATGAGCAGTTCTTC,CSARWLAGDNEQFF
TRBJ2-7,TRBD2,TRBV7-9,many,16,TGTGCCAGCAGCGCAGGGACTAGCGGAACTCCCTACGAGCAGTACTTC,CASSAGTSGTPYEQYF
TRBJ2-7,.,TRBV20-1,few,16,TGCAGTGCTAGAGATCGGCTAGCTACCTCGGGGTACGAGCAGTACTTC,CSARDRLATSGYEQYF
TRBJ2-6,.,TRBV27,many,14,TGTGCCAGCAGTTTCTCCGCTGGGGCCAACGTCCTGACTTTC,CASSFSAGANVLTF
TRBJ1-5,.,TRBV28,many,15,TGTGCCAGCAGTCTAAAGATGACTAGCAATCAGCCCCAGCATTTT,CASSLKMTSNQPQHF
TRBJ2-5,TRBD1,TRBV20-1,.,16,TGCAGTGCTAGAGATCTGCCGGCAGGGGGCCCGGAGACCCAGTACTTC,CSARDLPAGGPETQYF
TRBJ2-5,.,TRBV27,many,15,TGTGCCAGCAGTTCATGGGAAACAGGGCGGAAGACCCAGTACTTC,CASSSWETGRKTQYF
TRBJ2-5,TRBD2,TRBV28,many,15,TGTGCCAGCAGTTTCCGGGACTACACCCAAGAGACCCAGTACTTC,CASSFRDYTQETQYF
TRBJ2-7,.,TRBV2,many,10,TGTGCCAGCAGCCCTATCGAGCAGTACTTC,CASSPIEQYF
TRBJ2-7,.,TRBV28,once,14,TGTGCCAGCAGTCAAATGCTAGGATCCTACGAGCAGTACTTC,CASSQMLGSYEQYF
TRBJ2-7,TRBD1,TRBV5-5,few,16,TGTGCCAGCAGCTTGGGAGACAGGGGGAGTCCCTACGAGCAGTACTTC,CASSLGDRGSPYEQYF
TRBJ2-7,TRBD2,TRBV6-2/TRBV6-3,.,19,TGTGCCAGCAGTCAACTCGGAATAAAGACTAGCGGGAGACCCTACGAGCAGTACTTC,CASSQLGIKTSGRPYEQYF
TRBJ1-3,.,TRBV5-1,many,13,TGCGCCAGCAGCCCGGGCTCTGGAAACACCATATATTTT,CASSPGSGNTIYF
TRBJ2-7,TRBD1,TRBV30,many,14,TGTGCCTGGAGTGCGGACAGGGGGCTGGGGGAGCAGTACTTC,CAWSADRGLGEQYF
TRBJ1-6,.,TRBV25-1,many,19,TGTGCCAGCAGTGAACACGCCAGGATACAGCCGGTAGGGTGTTCACCCCTCCACTTT,CASSEHARIQPVGCSPLHF